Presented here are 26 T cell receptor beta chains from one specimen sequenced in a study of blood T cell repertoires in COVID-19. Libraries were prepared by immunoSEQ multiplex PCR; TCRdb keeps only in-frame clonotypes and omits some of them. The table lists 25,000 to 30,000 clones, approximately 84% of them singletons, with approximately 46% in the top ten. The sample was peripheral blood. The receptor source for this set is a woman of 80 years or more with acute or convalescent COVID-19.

In DNA, the CDR3 is TGTGCCAGCAGCTTAGTGGGCGGGAACTCTGGGGCCAACGTCCTGACTTTC. It codes for CASSLVGGNSGANVLTF. The chain carries TRBV7-2 and TRBJ2-6, with D perhaps matching TRBD2 (6 bases). V gave up 1 base and J gave up 0 bases, with 10 bases separating them. In germline, CDR1 is SGHTA, CDR2 FQGNSA. This CDR3 spans 17 amino acids.

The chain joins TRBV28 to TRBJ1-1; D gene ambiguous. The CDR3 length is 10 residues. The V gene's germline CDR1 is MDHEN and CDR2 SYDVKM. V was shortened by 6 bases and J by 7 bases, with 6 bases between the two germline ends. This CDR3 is CASRRGEAFF. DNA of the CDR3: TGTGCCAGCAGGCGGGGTGAAGCTTTCTTT.

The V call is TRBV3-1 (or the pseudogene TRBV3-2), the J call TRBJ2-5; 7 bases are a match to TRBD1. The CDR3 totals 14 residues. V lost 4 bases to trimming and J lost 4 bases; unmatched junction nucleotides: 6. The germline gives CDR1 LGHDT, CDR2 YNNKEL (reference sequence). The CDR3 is CASSLPTGLETQYF. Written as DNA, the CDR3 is TGTGCCAGCAGCCTGCCGACAGGGCTAGAGACCCAGTACTTC.

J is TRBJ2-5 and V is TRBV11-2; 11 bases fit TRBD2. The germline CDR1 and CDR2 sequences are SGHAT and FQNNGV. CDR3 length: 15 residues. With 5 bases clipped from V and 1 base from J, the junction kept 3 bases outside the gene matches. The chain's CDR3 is CASSLSGGAQETQYF. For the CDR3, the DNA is TGTGCCAGCAGCCTTAGCGGGGGGGCCCAAGAGACCCAGTACTTC.

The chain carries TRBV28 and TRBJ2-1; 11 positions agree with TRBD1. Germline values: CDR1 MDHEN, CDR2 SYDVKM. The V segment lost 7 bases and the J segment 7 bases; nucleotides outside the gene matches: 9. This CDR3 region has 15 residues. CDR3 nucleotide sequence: TGTGCCAGCAACCCCGGGACAGGGGGACGGAATGAGCAGTTCTTC. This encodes CASNPGTGGRNEQFF.

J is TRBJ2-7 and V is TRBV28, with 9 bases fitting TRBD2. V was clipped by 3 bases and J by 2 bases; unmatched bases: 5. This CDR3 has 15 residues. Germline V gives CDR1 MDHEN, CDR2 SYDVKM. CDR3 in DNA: TGTGCCAGCAGTTTGGGGACTAGCCCCACCTACGAGCAGTACTTC. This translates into CASSLGTSPTYEQYF.

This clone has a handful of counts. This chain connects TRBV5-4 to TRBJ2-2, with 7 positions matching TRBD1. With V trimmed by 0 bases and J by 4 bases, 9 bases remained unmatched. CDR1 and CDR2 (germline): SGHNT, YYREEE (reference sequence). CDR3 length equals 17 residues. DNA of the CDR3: TGTGCCAGCAGCTTGGGAACAATCACAGGGGTCACCGGGGAGCTGTTTTTT. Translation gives CASSLGTITGVTGELFF.

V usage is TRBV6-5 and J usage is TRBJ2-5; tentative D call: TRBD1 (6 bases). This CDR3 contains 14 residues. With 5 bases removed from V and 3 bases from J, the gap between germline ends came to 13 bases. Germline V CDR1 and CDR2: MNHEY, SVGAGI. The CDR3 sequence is CASSSPRQEETQYF. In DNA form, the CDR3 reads TGTGCCAGCAGTAGTCCGAGACAGGAAGAGACCCAGTACTTC.

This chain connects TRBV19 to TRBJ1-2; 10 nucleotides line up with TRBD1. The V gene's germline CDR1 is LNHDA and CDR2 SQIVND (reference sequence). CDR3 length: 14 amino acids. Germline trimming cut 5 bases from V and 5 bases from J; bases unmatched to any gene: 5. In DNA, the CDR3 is TGTGCCAGTAGTCCGGGACAGGGGAAGTATGGCTACACCTTC. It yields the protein CASSPGQGKYGYTF.

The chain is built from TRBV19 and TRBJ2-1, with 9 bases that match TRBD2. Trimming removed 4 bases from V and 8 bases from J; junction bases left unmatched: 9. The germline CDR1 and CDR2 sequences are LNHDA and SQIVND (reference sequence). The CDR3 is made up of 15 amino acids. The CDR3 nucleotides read TGTGCCAGTAGTACTCCTAGCGGGACGAAACATGAGCAGTTCTTC. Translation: CASSTPSGTKHEQFF.

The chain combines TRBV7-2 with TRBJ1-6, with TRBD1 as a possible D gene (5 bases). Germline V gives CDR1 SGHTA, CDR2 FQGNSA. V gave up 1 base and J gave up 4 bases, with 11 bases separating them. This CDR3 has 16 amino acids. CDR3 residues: CASSLEATVYNSPLHF. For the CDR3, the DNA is TGTGCCAGCAGCTTAGAGGCGACAGTTTATAATTCACCCCTCCACTTT.

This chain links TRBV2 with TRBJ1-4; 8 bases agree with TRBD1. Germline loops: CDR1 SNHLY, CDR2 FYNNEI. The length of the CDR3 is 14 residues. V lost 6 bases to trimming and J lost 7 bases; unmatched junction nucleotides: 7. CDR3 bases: TGTGCCAGCAGACCACAGGGGGAGGGTGAAAAACTGTTTTTT. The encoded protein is CASRPQGEGEKLFF.

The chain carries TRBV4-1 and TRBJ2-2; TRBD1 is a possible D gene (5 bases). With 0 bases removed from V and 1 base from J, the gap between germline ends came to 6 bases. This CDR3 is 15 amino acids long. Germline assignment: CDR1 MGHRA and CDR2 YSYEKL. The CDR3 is CASSQDRVNTGELFF. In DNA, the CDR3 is TGCGCCAGCAGCCAAGACAGGGTGAACACCGGGGAGCTGTTTTTT.

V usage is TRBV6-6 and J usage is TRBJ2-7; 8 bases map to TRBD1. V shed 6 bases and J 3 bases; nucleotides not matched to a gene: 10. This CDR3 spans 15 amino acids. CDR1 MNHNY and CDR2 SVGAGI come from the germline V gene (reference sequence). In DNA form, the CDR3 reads TGTGCCAGCAGAACGACCGGGACAGGAATCTACGAGCAGTACTTC. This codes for CASRTTGTGIYEQYF.

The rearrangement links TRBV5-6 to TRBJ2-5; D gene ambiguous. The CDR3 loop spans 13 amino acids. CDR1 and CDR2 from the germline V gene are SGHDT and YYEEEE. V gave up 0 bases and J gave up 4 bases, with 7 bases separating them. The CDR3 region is CASSLVQLETQYF. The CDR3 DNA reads TGTGCCAGCAGCTTGGTACAGCTAGAGACCCAGTACTTC.

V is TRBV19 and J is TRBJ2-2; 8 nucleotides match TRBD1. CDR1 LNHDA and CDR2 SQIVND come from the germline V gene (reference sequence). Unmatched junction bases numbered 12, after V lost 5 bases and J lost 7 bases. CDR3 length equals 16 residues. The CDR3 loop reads CASSPSLDRGGGELFF. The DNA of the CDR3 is TGTGCCAGTAGTCCGTCCCTCGACAGGGGAGGCGGGGAGCTGTTTTTT.

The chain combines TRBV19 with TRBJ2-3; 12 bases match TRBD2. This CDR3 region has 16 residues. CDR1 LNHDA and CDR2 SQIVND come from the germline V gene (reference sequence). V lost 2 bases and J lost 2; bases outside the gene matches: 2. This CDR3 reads CASSITSGGPTDTQYF. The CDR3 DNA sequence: TGTGCCAGTAGTATAACTAGCGGGGGGCCCACAGATACGCAGTATTTT.

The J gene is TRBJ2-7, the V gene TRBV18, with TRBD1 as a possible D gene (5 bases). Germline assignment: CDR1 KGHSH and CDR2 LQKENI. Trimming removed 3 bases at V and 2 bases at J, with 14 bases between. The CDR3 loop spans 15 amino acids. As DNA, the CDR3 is TGTGCCAGCTCACCCCAGGACACATTTCCCTACGAGCAGTACTTC. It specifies CASSPQDTFPYEQYF.

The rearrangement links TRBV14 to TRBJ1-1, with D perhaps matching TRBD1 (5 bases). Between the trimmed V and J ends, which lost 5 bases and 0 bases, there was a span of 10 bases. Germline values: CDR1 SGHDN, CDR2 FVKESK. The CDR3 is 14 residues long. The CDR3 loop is CASSLGLMNTEAFF. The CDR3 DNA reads TGTGCCAGCAGCTTGGGGCTCATGAACACTGAAGCTTTCTTT.

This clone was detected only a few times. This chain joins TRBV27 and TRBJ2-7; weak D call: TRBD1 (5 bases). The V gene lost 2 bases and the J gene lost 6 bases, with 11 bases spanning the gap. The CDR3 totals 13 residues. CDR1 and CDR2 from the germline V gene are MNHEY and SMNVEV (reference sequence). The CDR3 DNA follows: TGTGCCAGCAGTTTAAGGGTAGGGGTCGAGCAGTACTTC. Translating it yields CASSLRVGVEQYF.

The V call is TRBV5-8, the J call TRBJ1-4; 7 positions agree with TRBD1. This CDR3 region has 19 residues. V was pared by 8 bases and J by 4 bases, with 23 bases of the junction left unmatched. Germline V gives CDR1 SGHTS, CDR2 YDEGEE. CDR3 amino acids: CASTTWGPGTADLNEKLFF. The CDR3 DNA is TGTGCCAGTACCACGTGGGGCCCCGGGACAGCAGACCTTAATGAAAAACTGTTTTTT.

The CDR3 DNA follows: TGCAGTGCTAGTTTAGCGGGATTCTACAATGAGCAGTTCTTC. It encodes CSASLAGFYNEQFF. V is TRBV20-1 and J is TRBJ2-1, with 8 bases that match TRBD2. Germline loops: CDR1 DFQATT, CDR2 SNEGSKA (reference sequence). V lost 3 bases to trimming and J lost 3 bases; unmatched junction nucleotides: 4. The CDR3 consists of 14 residues.

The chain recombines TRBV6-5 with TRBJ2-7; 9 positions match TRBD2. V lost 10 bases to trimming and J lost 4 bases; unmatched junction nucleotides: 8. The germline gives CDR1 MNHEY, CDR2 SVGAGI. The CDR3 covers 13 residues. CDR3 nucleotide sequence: TGTGCCACCCGCGGGGGGGCCCTGTACGAGCAGTACTTC. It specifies CATRGGALYEQYF.

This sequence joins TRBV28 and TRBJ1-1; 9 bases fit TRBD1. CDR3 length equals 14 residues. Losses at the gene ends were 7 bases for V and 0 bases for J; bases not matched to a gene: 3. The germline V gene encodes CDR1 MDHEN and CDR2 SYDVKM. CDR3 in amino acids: CASKDRGMNTEAFF. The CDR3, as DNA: TGTGCCAGCAAGGACAGGGGCATGAACACTGAAGCTTTCTTT.

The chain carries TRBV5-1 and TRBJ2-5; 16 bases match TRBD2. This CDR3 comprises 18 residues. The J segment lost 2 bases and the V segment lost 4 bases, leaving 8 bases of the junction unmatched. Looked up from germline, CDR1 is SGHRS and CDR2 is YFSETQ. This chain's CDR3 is CASSRGLAGGRGQETQYF. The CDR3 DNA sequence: TGCGCCAGCAGCAGGGGACTAGCGGGAGGGCGAGGGCAAGAGACCCAGTACTTC.

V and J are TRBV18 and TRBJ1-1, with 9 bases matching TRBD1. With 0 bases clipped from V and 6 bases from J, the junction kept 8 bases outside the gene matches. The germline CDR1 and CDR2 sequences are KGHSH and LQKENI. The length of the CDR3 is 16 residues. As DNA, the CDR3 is TGTGCCAGCTCACCACCGATACAGGGGGCGCGTCCTGAAGCTTTCTTT. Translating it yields CASSPPIQGARPEAFF.